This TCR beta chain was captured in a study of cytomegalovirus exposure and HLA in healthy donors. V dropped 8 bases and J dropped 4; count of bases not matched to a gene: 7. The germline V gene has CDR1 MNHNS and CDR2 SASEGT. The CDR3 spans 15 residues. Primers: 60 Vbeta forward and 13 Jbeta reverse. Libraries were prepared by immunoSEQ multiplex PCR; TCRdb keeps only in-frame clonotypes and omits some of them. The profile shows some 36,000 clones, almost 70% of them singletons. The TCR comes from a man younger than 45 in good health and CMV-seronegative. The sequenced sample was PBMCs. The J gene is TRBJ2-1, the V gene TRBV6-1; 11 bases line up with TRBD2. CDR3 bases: TGTGCCAGCTCTGCTAGCGGGGGGTCGTACAATGAGCAGTTCTTC. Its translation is CASSASGGSYNEQFF.